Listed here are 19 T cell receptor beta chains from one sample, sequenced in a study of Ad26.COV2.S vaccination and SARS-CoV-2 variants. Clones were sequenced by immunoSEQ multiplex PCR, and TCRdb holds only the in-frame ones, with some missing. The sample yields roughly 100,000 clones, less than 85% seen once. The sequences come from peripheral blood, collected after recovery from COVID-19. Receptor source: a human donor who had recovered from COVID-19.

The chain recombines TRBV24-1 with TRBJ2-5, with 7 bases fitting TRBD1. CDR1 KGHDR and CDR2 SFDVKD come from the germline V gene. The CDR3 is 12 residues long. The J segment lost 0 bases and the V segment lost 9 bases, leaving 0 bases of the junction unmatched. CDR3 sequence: CATGQDQETQYF. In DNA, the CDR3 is TGTGCCACCGGACAGGACCAAGAGACCCAGTACTTC.

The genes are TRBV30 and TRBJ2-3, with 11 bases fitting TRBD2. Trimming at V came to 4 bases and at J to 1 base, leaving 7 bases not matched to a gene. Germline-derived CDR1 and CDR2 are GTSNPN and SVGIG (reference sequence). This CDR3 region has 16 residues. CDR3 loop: CAWTRLAGSGTDTQYF. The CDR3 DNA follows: TGTGCCTGGACCCGACTAGCGGGGTCCGGCACAGATACGCAGTATTTT.

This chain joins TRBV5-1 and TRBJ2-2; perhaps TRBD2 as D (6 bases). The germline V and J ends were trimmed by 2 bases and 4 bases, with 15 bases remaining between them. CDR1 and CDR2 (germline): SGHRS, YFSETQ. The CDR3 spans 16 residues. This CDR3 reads CASSLAGLGGTGELFF. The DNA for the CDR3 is TGCGCCAGCAGCTTAGCCGGACTCGGGGGCACCGGGGAGCTGTTTTTT. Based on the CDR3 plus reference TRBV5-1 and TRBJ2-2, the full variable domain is KAGVTQTPRYLIKTRGQQVTLSCSPISGHRSVSWYQQTPGQGLQFLFEYFSETQRNKGNFPGRFSGRQFSNSRSEMNVSTLELGDSALYLCASSLAGLGGTGELFFGEGSRLTVL.

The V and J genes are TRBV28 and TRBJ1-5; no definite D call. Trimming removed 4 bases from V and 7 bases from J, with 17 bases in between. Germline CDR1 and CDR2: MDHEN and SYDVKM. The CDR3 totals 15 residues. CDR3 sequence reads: CASSSSLGLGQPQHF. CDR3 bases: TGTGCCAGCAGTTCCTCCTTGGGGTTAGGGCAGCCCCAGCATTTT.

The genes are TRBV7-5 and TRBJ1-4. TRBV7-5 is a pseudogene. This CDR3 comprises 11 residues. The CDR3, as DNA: TGTGTCAGAAGCTTAGGGACAAAACTGTTTTTT. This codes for CVRSLGTKLFF.

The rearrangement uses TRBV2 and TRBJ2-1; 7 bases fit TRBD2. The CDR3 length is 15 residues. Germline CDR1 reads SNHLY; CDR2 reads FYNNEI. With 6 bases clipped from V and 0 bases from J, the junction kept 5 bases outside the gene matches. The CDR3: CASRGSGGSYNEQFF. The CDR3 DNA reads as TGTGCCAGCAGGGGGTCGGGAGGCTCCTACAATGAGCAGTTCTTC. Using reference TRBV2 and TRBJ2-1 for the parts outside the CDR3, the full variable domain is EPEVTQTPSHQVTQMGQEVILRCVPISNHLYFYWYRQILGQKVEFLVSFYNNEISEKSEIFDDQFSVERPDGSNFTLKIRSTKLEDSAMYFCASRGSGGSYNEQFFGPGTRLTVL.

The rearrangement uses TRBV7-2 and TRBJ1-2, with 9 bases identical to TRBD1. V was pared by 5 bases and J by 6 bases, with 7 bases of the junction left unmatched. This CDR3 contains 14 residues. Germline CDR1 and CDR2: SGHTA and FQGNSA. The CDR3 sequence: CASSIDRGINGYTF. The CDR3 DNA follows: TGTGCCAGCAGCATCGACAGGGGGATTAATGGCTACACCTTC.

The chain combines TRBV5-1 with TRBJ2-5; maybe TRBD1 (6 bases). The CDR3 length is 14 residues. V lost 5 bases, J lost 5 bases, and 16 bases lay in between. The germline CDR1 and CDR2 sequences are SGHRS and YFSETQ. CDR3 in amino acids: CASRFDPGEETQYF. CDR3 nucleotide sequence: TGCGCCAGCAGATTTGACCCAGGGGAGGAGACCCAGTACTTC.

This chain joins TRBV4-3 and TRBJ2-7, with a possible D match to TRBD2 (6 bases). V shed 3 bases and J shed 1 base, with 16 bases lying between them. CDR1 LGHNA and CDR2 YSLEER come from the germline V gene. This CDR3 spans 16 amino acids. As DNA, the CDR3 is TGCGCCAGCAGCCAGGAGCCGGGACTCAGGTCCTACGAGCAGTACTTC. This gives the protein CASSQEPGLRSYEQYF.

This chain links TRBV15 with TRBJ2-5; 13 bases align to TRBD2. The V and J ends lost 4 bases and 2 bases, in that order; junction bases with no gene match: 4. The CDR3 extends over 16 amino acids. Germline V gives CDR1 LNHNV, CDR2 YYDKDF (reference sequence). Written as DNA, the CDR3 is TGTGCCACCAGCACCCCGGGACTAGCGGGACAAGAGACCCAGTACTTC. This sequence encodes CATSTPGLAGQETQYF.

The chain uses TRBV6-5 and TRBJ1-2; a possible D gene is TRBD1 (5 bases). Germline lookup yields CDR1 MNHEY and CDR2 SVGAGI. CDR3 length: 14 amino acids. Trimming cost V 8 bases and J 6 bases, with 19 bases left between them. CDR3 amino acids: CASLRSGRDNGYTF. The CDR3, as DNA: TGTGCCAGCCTTAGGTCTGGCAGGGATAATGGCTACACCTTC.

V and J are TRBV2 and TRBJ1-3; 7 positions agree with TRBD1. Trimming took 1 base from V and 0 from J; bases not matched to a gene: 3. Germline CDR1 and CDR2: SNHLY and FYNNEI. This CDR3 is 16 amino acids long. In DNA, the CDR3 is TGTGCCAGCAGTGAAGGGGACAGCCGCTCTGGAAACACCATATATTTT. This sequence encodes CASSEGDSRSGNTIYF.

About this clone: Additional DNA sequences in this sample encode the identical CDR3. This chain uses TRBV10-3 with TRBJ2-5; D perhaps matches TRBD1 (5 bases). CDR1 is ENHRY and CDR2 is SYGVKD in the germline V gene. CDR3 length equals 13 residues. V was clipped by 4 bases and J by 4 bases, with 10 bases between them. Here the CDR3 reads CAISVRERETQYF. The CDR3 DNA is TGTGCCATCAGTGTCAGGGAAAGAGAGACCCAGTACTTC.

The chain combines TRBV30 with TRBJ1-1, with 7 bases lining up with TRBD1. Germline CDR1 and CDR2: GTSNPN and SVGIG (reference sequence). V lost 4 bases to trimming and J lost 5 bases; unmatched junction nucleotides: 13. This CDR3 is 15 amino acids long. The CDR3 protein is CAWNRDSWGKTEAFF. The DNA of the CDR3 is TGTGCCTGGAATCGGGACAGTTGGGGGAAAACTGAAGCTTTCTTT.

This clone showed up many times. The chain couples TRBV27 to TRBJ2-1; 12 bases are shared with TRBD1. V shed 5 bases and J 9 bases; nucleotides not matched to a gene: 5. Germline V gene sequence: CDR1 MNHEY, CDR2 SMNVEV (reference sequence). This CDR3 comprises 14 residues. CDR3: CASSRDRGRSEQFF. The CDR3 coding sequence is TGTGCCAGCAGTCGGGACAGGGGGCGAAGTGAGCAGTTCTTC.

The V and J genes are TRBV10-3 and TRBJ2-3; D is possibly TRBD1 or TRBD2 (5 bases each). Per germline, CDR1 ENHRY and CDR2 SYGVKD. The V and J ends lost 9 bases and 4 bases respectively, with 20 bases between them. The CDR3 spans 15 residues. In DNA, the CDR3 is TGTGCCATAGGGGCAGGATATTTGGAGGCAGATACGCAGTATTTT. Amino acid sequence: CAIGAGYLEADTQYF.

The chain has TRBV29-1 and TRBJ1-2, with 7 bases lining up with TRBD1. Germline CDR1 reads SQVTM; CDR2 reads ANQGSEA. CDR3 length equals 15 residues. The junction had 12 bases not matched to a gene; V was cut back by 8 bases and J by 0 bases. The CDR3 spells CSTTDRAGTNYGYTF. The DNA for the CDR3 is TGCAGCACTACAGACAGGGCCGGGACTAACTATGGCTACACCTTC.

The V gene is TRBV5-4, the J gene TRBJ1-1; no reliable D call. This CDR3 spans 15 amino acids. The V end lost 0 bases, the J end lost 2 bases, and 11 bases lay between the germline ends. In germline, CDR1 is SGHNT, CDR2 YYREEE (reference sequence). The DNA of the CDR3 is TGTGCCAGCAGCTTGGATTCGGGGTTTAACACTGAAGCTTTCTTT. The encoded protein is CASSLDSGFNTEAFF. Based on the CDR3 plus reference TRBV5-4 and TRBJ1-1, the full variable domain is ETGVTQSPTHLIKTRGQQVTLRCSSQSGHNTVSWYQQALGQGPQFIFQYYREEENGRGNFPPRFSGLQFPNYSSELNVNALELDDSALYLCASSLDSGFNTEAFFGQGTRLTVV.

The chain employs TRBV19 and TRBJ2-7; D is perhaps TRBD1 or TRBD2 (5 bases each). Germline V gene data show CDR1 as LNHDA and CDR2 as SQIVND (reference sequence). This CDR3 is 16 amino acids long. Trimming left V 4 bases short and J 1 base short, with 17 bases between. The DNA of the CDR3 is TGTGCCAGTAGTAGCCACCCCTGGGACGTATCCTACGAGCAGTACTTC. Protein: CASSSHPWDVSYEQYF. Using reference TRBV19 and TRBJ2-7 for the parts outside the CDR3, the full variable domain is DGGITQSPKYLFRKEGQNVTLSCEQNLNHDAMYWYRQDPGQGLRLIYYSQIVNDFQKGDIAEGYSVSREKKESFPLTVTSAQKNPTAFYLCASSSHPWDVSYEQYFGPGTRLTVT.